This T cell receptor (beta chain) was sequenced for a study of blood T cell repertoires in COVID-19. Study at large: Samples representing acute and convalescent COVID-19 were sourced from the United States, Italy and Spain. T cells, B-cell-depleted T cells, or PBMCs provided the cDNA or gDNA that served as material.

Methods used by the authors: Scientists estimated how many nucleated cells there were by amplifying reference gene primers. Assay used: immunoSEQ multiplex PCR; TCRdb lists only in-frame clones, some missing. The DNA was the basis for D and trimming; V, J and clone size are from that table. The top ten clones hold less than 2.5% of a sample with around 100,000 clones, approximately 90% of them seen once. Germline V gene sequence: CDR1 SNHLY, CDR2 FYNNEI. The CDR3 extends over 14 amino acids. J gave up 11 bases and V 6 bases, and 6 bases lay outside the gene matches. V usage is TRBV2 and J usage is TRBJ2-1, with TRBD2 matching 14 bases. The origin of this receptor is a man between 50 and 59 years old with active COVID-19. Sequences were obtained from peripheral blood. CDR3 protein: CASRGTSGSLKQFF. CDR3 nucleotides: TGTGCCAGCAGAGGGACTAGCGGGAGTTTAAAGCAGTTCTTC.